The sequence of this TCR beta chain was determined in a study of graft-versus-host responses after intestinal transplantation listed by TCRdb under 2021. About the full investigation: The transplants that recipients received were multivisceral, liver-intestinal, or isolated intestinal. Every recipient was given anti-thymocyte globulin induction, followed by around three years of maintenance tacrolimus and steroids. Graft-versus-host and host-versus-graft alloreactive T cell clones were tracked in the graft, circulation and bone marrow after intestinal transplantation using bulk TCR-beta CDR3 sequencing. Alloreactive clones were identified by sequencing pre-transplant mixed lymphocyte reaction products and comparing these products with unstimulated pre-transplant donor and recipient T cells. A cohort of more than 20 intestinal transplant recipients, including one retransplant, was enrolled, and a few patients lacking pretransplant specimens were excluded. Donor T cell macrochimerism was defined as a peak of at least 4% donor T cells among recipient peripheral blood mononuclear cells. Rather than going through the commercial service, samples from a few later patients were sequenced in-house on an Illumina MiSeq and processed with MiXCR. Broader findings and caveats from the paper: Peak levels of circulating GvH clones were associated with declines in HvG clones early after transplant. The conclusions were limited by the relatively low number and heterogeneity of the intestinal transplant patients. In patients with donor T cell macrochimerism, the allografts had high GvH to HvG T cell clonal ratios. GvH clones were detected in recipient bone marrow, and some of these GvH clones were observed earlier in ileal mucosa or blood, consistent with an intestinal mucosal origin.

In regard to this clone: No cognate antigen has been identified for it. Within one base of it there is no much larger clone, and no base qualities were kept.

This specimen's time point label, per the study, means: cells obtained before transplantation from donor or recipient. CD3+CD4+ and CD3+CD8+ populations were FACS-sorted from unstimulated pre-transplant donor and recipient cells taken from spleen or lymph nodes. The library was produced with the immunoSEQ multiplex PCR assay. For most patients, genomic DNA was isolated with the Qiagen DNeasy Blood and Tissue Kit and shipped frozen to Adaptive Biotechnologies for TCR sequencing. For most patients, genomic DNA was subjected to high-throughput TCR-beta CDR3 sequencing by Adaptive Biotechnologies. In the authors' own workflow: TCR sequencing data were retrieved from Adaptive's ImmunoSEQ software for 15 to 20 patients, whereas a few other patients were processed with MiXCR and VDJtools. To correct CD4 versus CD8 sorting errors, sequences present in both subsets at a frequency ratio below 5:1 were removed. CDR3 nucleotide sequences shared by donor and recipient were removed because the origin of these sequences could not be assigned. To be classed as alloreactive, a clone needed at least 2-fold expansion over unstimulated cells and a minimum CFSE-low frequency of 0.002% (template counts) or 0.001% (read counts). A clone was considered mappable if detected in the sequenced pre-transplant spleen, lymph node, or MLR CFSE-low populations of the donor or recipient. The cumulative frequency of alloreactive clones was calculated as a percentage of all sequences, weighted by copy number. What TCRdb holds here is the immuneACCESS table cut down to in-frame rearrangements. Part of the clones is not present; checked against another copy, under half of the missing clones reflect an unresolved V gene, and the others are unexplained. D and trimming come from the DNA, and the V and J calls and clone size come from that table. In all, the sample holds under 130,000 clones, and roughly 93% of those were seen once. 1.2% of the sample comes from the top ten.

The clonotype was recovered from a human donor who received an intestinal transplant. The sequencing here drew on unstimulated CD8+ T cells sorted from spleen or lymph node cells, taken before intestinal transplant.

The DNA sequence follows: TGTGCCAGCAGCCTGGGACTAGCGGGGGGGCCGGGTTCCTACGAGCAGTACTTC. Its product reads: CASSLGLAGGPGSYEQYF. The sequence links TRBV5-4 to TRBJ2-7; 16 bases in between match TRBD2. The CDR3 contains 18 residues, cysteine and phenylalanine counted. Just the 54-base CDR3 DNA is kept, in frame starting at base 1. The CDR1 and CDR2 encoded by the germline V gene (reference sequence) are SGHNT and YYREEE. Trimming accounts for 4 bases at V and 1 base at J, while the number of junction bases matched to no gene is 8.